A selection of T cell receptor beta chains follows, all from one sample in a study of a mutant IDH1 vaccine in newly diagnosed glioma. These TCRs are of unknown antigen specificity. The assay was immunoSEQ multiplex PCR, and TCRdb's table has in-frame clones only and misses some. This repertoire shows about 32,000 clones, roughly 78% found once; its top ten account for 24%. The sequenced sample was PBMCs, obtained from a glioma patient whose treatment included an IDH1 peptide vaccine. These receptors were taken from a man between 25 and 39 years old with glioma. Each CDR3 is given with its conserved first and last residue. A D gene is named only where the DNA matches it firmly. Rows may omit the clone size; those that give it use once, few, many or a size class.

abundance	v_gene	d_gene	j_gene	CDR3nt	CDR3aa
.	TRBV6-1	.	TRBJ2-7	TGTGCCAGCAATAACCGGGACGGCTCCTACGAGCAGTACTTC	CASNNRDGSYEQYF
.	TRBV27	TRBD1	TRBJ1-5	TGTGCCAGCAGTCCAACCGGGACAGTCAATCAGCCCCAGCATTTT	CASSPTGTVNQPQHF
once	TRBV25-1	TRBD2	TRBJ2-1	TGTGCCAGCAGTGAATCGGGGGGACTAGCTTACAATGAGCAGTTCTTC	CASSESGGLAYNEQFF
.	TRBV5-1	.	TRBJ2-1	TGCGCCAGCAGCCCCAATCCGGGGGACAATGAGCAGTTCTTC	CASSPNPGDNEQFF
few	TRBV19	TRBD1	TRBJ1-5	TGTGCCAGTAGATCTCCTACAGGGGGCAGGAATCAGCCCCAGCATTTT	CASRSPTGGRNQPQHF
.	TRBV14	.	TRBJ2-7	TGTGCCAGCAGCAGGACTCGGTGGGGCGAGCAGTACTTC	CASSRTRWGEQYF
.	TRBV29-1	.	TRBJ1-5	TGCAGCGTTGGGGGTAGCAATCAGCCCCAGCATTTT	CSVGGSNQPQHF
.	TRBV10-3	.	TRBJ1-2	TGTGCCATCAGGGATGTGACAGGCGGTCATGGCTACACCTTC	CAIRDVTGGHGYTF
once	TRBV2	.	TRBJ2-1	TGTGCCAGAAAGTCGACTGGGACTCTCTCCTACAATGAGCAGTTCTTC	CARKSTGTLSYNEQFF
.	TRBV7-2	.	TRBJ2-3	TGTGCCAGCAGCTTAGAGTCAACTACGGCAGATACGCAGTATTTT	CASSLESTTADTQYF
once	TRBV19	TRBD1	TRBJ1-6	TGTGCCAGTAGTGAAGGGACAGGAGGATCACCCCTCCACTTT	CASSEGTGGSPLHF
.	TRBV25-1	.	TRBJ2-5	TGTGCCAGCAGTGAATTGCGGATCCAAGAGACCCAGTACTTC	CASSELRIQETQYF
.	TRBV5-4	.	TRBJ2-1	TGTGCCAGCAGCCTGGGACAAAGTGAGCAGTTCTTC	CASSLGQSEQFF
.	TRBV7-8	.	TRBJ1-5	TGTGCCAGCAGCTTATCCCCAGTAGGGGGGGACCAGCCCCAGCATTTT	CASSLSPVGGDQPQHF
.	TRBV7-9	.	TRBJ2-3	TGTGCCAGCAGCTTACGGGGCCTGGGAACAGATACGCAGTATTTT	CASSLRGLGTDTQYF
.	TRBV6-5	TRBD2	TRBJ2-7	TGTGCCAGCAGTTCGGGACTAACTTCGGGCGAGCAGTACTTC	CASSSGLTSGEQYF
.	TRBV30	TRBD1	TRBJ1-1	TGTGCCTGGATGTTGACAGGGGAGAACACTGAAGCTTTCTTT	CAWMLTGENTEAFF
.	TRBV5-1	.	TRBJ2-5	TGCGCCAGCAGCTTGGCCGGCAGGACCACACAAGAGACCCAGTACTTC	CASSLAGRTTQETQYF
.	TRBV9	.	TRBJ1-5	TGTGCCAGCAGCGTAGCAGGGGGCAATCAGCCCCAGCATTTT	CASSVAGGNQPQHF
.	TRBV19	TRBD1	TRBJ2-5	TGTGCCAGTAGAAGGACAGGGGGCGCAGAGACCCAGTACTTC	CASRRTGGAETQYF
.	TRBV4-1	TRBD1	TRBJ2-5	TGCGCCAGCAGCCAAGTCAGCAATGAGTTCGGGACAGAGTACGAGACCCAGTACTTC	CASSQVSNEFGTEYETQYF
.	TRBV9	.	TRBJ2-1	TGTGCCAGCAGCCCGGGGGCTACCGTTGCGCAGTTCTTC	CASSPGATVAQFF
once	TRBV25-1	.	TRBJ2-5	TGTGCCAGCAGTGGCAGGGTTACCGAGACCCAGTACTTC	CASSGRVTETQYF
.	TRBV9	TRBD1	TRBJ2-7	TGTGCCAGCAGCGTAGATCCCGGGACAGACTACGAGCAGTACTTC	CASSVDPGTDYEQYF
once	TRBV4-1	.	TRBJ2-2	TGCGCCAGCAGCCCACTCCCCGGGGAGCTGTTTTTT	CASSPLPGELFF
.	TRBV6-5	.	TRBJ2-6	TGTGCCAGCGGGCTAGGGGCTGGGGCCAACGTCCTGACTTTC	CASGLGAGANVLTF
.	TRBV11-3	TRBD1	TRBJ2-2	TGTGCCAGCAGCCCGGACAGGGCTAACACCGGGGAGCTGTTTTTT	CASSPDRANTGELFF
.	TRBV6-5	TRBD1	TRBJ1-5	TGTGCCAGCACTCCAGGGGGAGATCAGCCCCAGCATTTT	CASTPGGDQPQHF
.	TRBV4-3	TRBD2	TRBJ2-3	TGCGCCAGCAGCCAAGATCGGGGGGAAGTGACAGATACGCAGTATTTT	CASSQDRGEVTDTQYF
few	TRBV28	.	TRBJ1-1	TGTGCCAGCAGTTTTCCCTCATCAAGGTGGGGCACTGAAGCTTTCTTT	CASSFPSSRWGTEAFF
.	TRBV5-1	.	TRBJ2-1	TGCGCCAGCAGCTTAGAGGACGGCAATGAGCAGTTCTTC	CASSLEDGNEQFF
.	TRBV5-1	.	TRBJ2-2	TGCGCCAGCAGCTACCGGGACTCTTACACCGGGGAGCTGTTTTTT	CASSYRDSYTGELFF
.	TRBV6-1	.	TRBJ1-1	TGTGCCAGCAGTGAAAGGGTGTCGAACACTGAAGCTTTCTTT	CASSERVSNTEAFF
.	TRBV29-1	TRBD1	TRBJ1-1	TGCAGCGTTGAACTCTCAGGGGGCGGGGTGGAGAAAGCTTTCTTT	CSVELSGGGVEKAFF
.	TRBV2	TRBD1	TRBJ1-2	TGTGCCAGCAGTCCCGGGACAGGGAGCTATGGCTACACCTTC	CASSPGTGSYGYTF
few	TRBV9	.	TRBJ1-1	TGTGCCAGCAGCGTAGGGTGGCAGGGGACGTTCAGCACTGAAGCTTTCTTT	CASSVGWQGTFSTEAFF
.	TRBV10-3	TRBD2	TRBJ2-7	TGTGCCACATGCGGGGGGGGCGACGAGCAGTACTTC	CATCGGGDEQYF
.	TRBV19	.	TRBJ2-5	TGTGCCAGTAGTACAGGGGCAGAGACCCAGTACTTC	CASSTGAETQYF
.	TRBV5-6	TRBD1	TRBJ1-1	TGTGCCAGCAGCCCAGCGGGACAGGAGGTTGAAGCTTTCTTT	CASSPAGQEVEAFF
.	TRBV25-1	.	TRBJ2-3	TGTGCCAGCAGTGGCCGGGGCAAGAAGGATACGCAGTATTTT	CASSGRGKKDTQYF
.	TRBV10-3	.	TRBJ2-7	TGTGCCATCAGTGAGGGGACATCGACCTACGAGCAGTACTTC	CAISEGTSTYEQYF
.	TRBV15	.	TRBJ2-3	TGTGCCACCAGCCCTATGGGGGTAAGGGATACGCAGTATTTT	CATSPMGVRDTQYF
few	TRBV5-6	.	TRBJ1-1	TGTGCCAGCAGCATGGACAGGAACACTGAAGCTTTCTTT	CASSMDRNTEAFF
.	TRBV7-9	.	TRBJ1-2	TGTGCCAGCAGTTTACCTAGCAACTATGGCTACACCTTC	CASSLPSNYGYTF
once	TRBV6-1	.	TRBJ2-7	TGTGCCAGCATGGGGGACACCCAGTACGAGCAGTACTTC	CASMGDTQYEQYF
few	TRBV7-9	.	TRBJ1-1	TGTGCCAGCAGCTTAGATGCGGGGGTGAACACTGAAGCTTTCTTT	CASSLDAGVNTEAFF
.	TRBV2	.	TRBJ1-4	TGTGCCAGCAGTGACCCGACGGGCCCCACTGAAAAACTGTTTTTT	CASSDPTGPTEKLFF
.	TRBV4-1	.	TRBJ1-2	TGCGCCAGCAGCCATCCCCAACTACAGGGTCCTGGCTACACCTTC	CASSHPQLQGPGYTF
.	TRBV30	TRBD2	TRBJ2-1	TGTGCCTGGAGTGTACCGCTAGCGGGGGGCTACAATGAGCAGTTCTTC	CAWSVPLAGGYNEQFF
.	TRBV25-1	.	TRBJ2-7	TGTGCCAGCAGTGATATAGGACAACGTACCTACGAGCAGTACTTC	CASSDIGQRTYEQYF
.	TRBV19	TRBD1	TRBJ2-7	TGTGCCAGTAGTATAGCCCCCCCGGACAGGTTCCTCTCCTACGAGCAGTACTTC	CASSIAPPDRFLSYEQYF
.	TRBV6-1	TRBD1	TRBJ2-2	TGTGCCAGCACCCAGAGGACAGGGATTACCGGGGAGCTGTTTTTT	CASTQRTGITGELFF
.	TRBV29-1	.	TRBJ2-6	TGCAGCGTTGATCGGCAGGCTGGGGCCAACGTCCTGACTTTC	CSVDRQAGANVLTF